These 5 T cell receptor beta chains were sequenced from one sample in a study of OX40 agonist ivuxolimab in advanced cancers. Measured with immunoSEQ multiplex PCR; TCRdb has only the in-frame clones, and not every one. The table lists about 78,000 clones, 92% of them singletons. The sample here was CD4+ or CD8+ T cells sorted from blood, taken in a trial of the OX40 agonist ivuxolimab. Every receptor here comes from an adult with an advanced solid tumor such as melanoma, head and neck, liver or kidney cancer.

This clone has just one count. The chain links TRBV2 to TRBJ1-1; possibly TRBD1 for D (5 bases). V was shortened by 4 bases and J by 7 bases, with 19 bases between the two germline ends. Germline V gene data show CDR1 as SNHLY and CDR2 as FYNNEI. The CDR3 is 15 amino acids. This chain's CDR3 is CASSVRGGGVGEAFF. CDR3 DNA sequence: TGTGCCAGCAGTGTGAGGGGTGGCGGGGTTGGTGAAGCTTTCTTT.

The rearrangement links TRBV6-6 to TRBJ2-2; no firm D call. Germline CDR1 and CDR2: MNHNY and SVGAGI (reference sequence). Trimming left V 4 bases short and J 2 bases short, with 2 bases between. The CDR3 totals 12 residues. The CDR3 reads CASSSNTGELFF. CDR3 in DNA: TGTGCCAGCAGTTCTAACACCGGGGAGCTGTTTTTT.

The chain combines TRBV28 with TRBJ2-7, with 7 bases identical to TRBD1. J was trimmed by 3 bases and V by 4 bases; bases with no gene match: 6. CDR3 length equals 14 residues. The germline gives CDR1 MDHEN, CDR2 SYDVKM. DNA of the CDR3: TGTGCCAGCAGTTCCGGGACAGCCAACTACGAGCAGTACTTC. Its translation: CASSSGTANYEQYF.

This chain links TRBV30 with TRBJ2-1; TRBD2 aligns across 14 bases. The CDR3 contains 15 residues. Germline values: CDR1 GTSNPN, CDR2 SVGIG (reference sequence). Trimming at V came to 1 base and at J to 6 bases, leaving 2 bases not matched to a gene. The CDR3 region is CAWSGGLAGGNEQFF. The CDR3 nucleotides are TGTGCCTGGAGTGGAGGACTAGCGGGAGGCAATGAGCAGTTCTTC.

This clone has only a few counts. J is TRBJ2-5 and V is TRBV19, with no clear D. Trimming cost V 1 base and J 5 bases, with 5 bases left between them. This CDR3 is 12 amino acids long. Germline V gives CDR1 LNHDA, CDR2 SQIVND (reference sequence). The CDR3 sequence is CASSIAPETQYF. CDR3 nucleotides: TGTGCCAGTAGTATAGCTCCGGAGACCCAGTACTTC.